Below, 11 T cell receptor beta chains from the same sample are listed, as sequenced in a study of T cells in Graves' hyperthyroidism and ophthalmopathy. The source material, RNA transcripts, was used to amplify TCR beta CDR3 regions. TCR CDR3 underwent first-round RT-PCR with the HTBI primer set. TCRdb reprocessed the multiplex PCR reads via MiXCR and lists one record per CDR3 protein. The sample lists over 150,000 distinct CDR3 sequences; about 17% were seen once. The sequenced sample consisted of blood. The receptors derive from a woman aged 50 to 60 with Graves' hyperthyroidism.

This chain connects TRBV12-5 to TRBJ2-7; 9 bases are a match to TRBD2. This CDR3 is 13 amino acids long. Trimming took 8 bases from V and 0 from J; bases not matched to a gene: 2. CDR1 is LGHNT, CDR2 FRNRAP, per germline. CDR3 region: CASSSGASYEQYF. The CDR3 coding sequence is TGTGCTAGTTCTAGCGGGGCCTCCTACGAGCAGTACTTC.

This CDR3 reads CASSQDHFSAYGYTF. The CDR3 DNA reads as TGCGCCAGCAGCCAAGATCACTTTTCCGCCTATGGCTACACCTTC. V is TRBV4-1 and J is TRBJ1-2; the D is unclear. The V gene's germline CDR1 is MGHRA and CDR2 YSYEKL. This CDR3 spans 15 amino acids. Trimming left V 0 bases short and J 4 bases short, with 12 bases between.

There are many counts of this clonotype. This chain uses TRBV11-2 with TRBJ2-7, with D perhaps matching TRBD1 or TRBD2 (5 bases each). Germline CDR1 and CDR2: SGHAT and FQNNGV. V lost 5 bases, J lost 3 bases, and 20 bases lay in between. This CDR3 spans 16 amino acids. CDR3 sequence reads: CASSLWDRRGLYEQYF. CDR3 nucleotide sequence: TGTGCCAGCAGCCTCTGGGACCGACGGGGTCTCTACGAGCAGTACTTC.

A few counts support this clonotype. This chain links TRBV29-1 with TRBJ1-1; D not resolved. The CDR3 consists of 14 residues. V lost 7 bases, J lost 0 bases, and 15 bases lay in between. Germline lookup yields CDR1 SQVTM and CDR2 ANQGSEA. The CDR3 nucleotides read TGCAGCGCCCACGGGGTCGTAATGAACACTGAAGCTTTCTTT. This translates into CSAHGVVMNTEAFF.

The chain combines TRBV29-1 with TRBJ1-1; TRBD1 matches at 9 bases. J gave up 1 base and V 6 bases, and 3 bases lay outside the gene matches. The germline V gene encodes CDR1 SQVTM and CDR2 ANQGSEA. CDR3 size: 13 residues. In DNA, the CDR3 is TGCAGCGTCCCGGGACAGGGGAACACTGAAGCTTTCTTT. It yields the protein CSVPGQGNTEAFF.

This clonotype was seen many times. The chain links TRBV7-2 to TRBJ2-3; 7 bases match TRBD2. Germline CDR1 reads SGHTA; CDR2 reads FQGNSA. V lost 4 bases and J lost 2; bases outside the gene matches: 12. This CDR3 contains 17 residues. This CDR3 reads CASSWRSSGPPTDTQYF. The CDR3 DNA sequence: TGTGCCAGCAGCTGGCGGTCTAGCGGACCACCCACAGATACGCAGTATTTT.

Comment on this clonotype: Possible read error: a much larger clone is one base away. The chain joins TRBV11-1 to TRBJ1-1; D is uncertain. The CDR3 runs 13 residues. V was shortened by 2 bases and J by 6 bases, with 10 bases between the two germline ends. Germline loops: CDR1 SGHAT, CDR2 FQDESV (reference sequence). The CDR3 DNA is TGTGCCAGCAGCTTAATCGTCCGGGCTGAAGCTTTCTTT. Its translation is CASSLIVRAEAFF.

This clonotype has only a few counts. V is TRBV28 and J is TRBJ2-2; no reliable D call. This CDR3 spans 12 amino acids. Trimming pared 4 bases from V and 6 bases from J, leaving 6 bases between. Germline CDR1 is MDHEN and CDR2 is SYDVKM. The CDR3 loop reads CASSSPAGELFF. DNA of the CDR3: TGTGCCAGCAGTTCTCCAGCCGGGGAGCTGTTTTTT.

The sample holds many counts of this clonotype. This chain links TRBV28 with TRBJ1-2, with D possibly being TRBD1 (6 bases). Germline V CDR1 and CDR2: MDHEN, SYDVKM. Deletions cut 8 bases from V and 4 bases from J, with 23 bases between. This CDR3 has 16 residues. CDR3 sequence: CASHLRGGPGPYGYTF. The CDR3, as DNA: TGTGCCAGCCACCTACGGGGGGGCCCAGGGCCCTATGGCTACACCTTC.

This clonotype occurred many times. This chain joins TRBV20-1 and TRBJ1-5; 7 nucleotides agree with TRBD1. V gave up 5 bases and J gave up 0 bases; unmatched junction bases: 4. CDR1 is DFQATT, CDR2 SNEGSKA, per germline (reference sequence). CDR3 length: 14 amino acids. DNA of the CDR3: TGCAGTGCTCCTGACAGGGTTAGCAATCAGCCCCAGCATTTT. It is translated as CSAPDRVSNQPQHF.

This clonotype was seen at least ten times. This chain uses TRBV12-3 or TRBV12-4 with TRBJ1-5; possible D gene TRBD1, 5 bases. The V gene lost 0 bases and the J gene lost 6 bases, with 12 bases spanning the gap. The CDR3 is 15 amino acids. The CDR3 nucleotides are TGTGCCAGCAGTTTAGCGCTGGACCAGGGTCAGCCCCAGCATTTT. Translating gives CASSLALDQGQPQHF.